This TCR beta chain was identified during a study of cytomegalovirus exposure and HLA in healthy donors. The study, taken as a whole, reports: According to reports, the classifier identified cytomegalovirus status with high specificity and sensitivity.

With 60 Vbeta and 13 Jbeta primers, the PCR was carried out. Sequencing was performed with immunoSEQ multiplex PCR; in TCRdb, only in-frame clones are kept and a portion is missing. The sample has under 300,000 clones; 81% are singletons. With regard to this clone: Its matching antigen is unknown.

The germline V and J ends were trimmed by 0 bases and 6 bases, with 10 bases remaining between them. CDR1 SGDLS and CDR2 YYNGEE come from the germline V gene. The CDR3 consists of 14 residues. The study sampled nominally healthy donors, though unrecorded immune exposures were likely. The sample taken for sequencing was PBMCs. The rearrangement uses TRBV9 and TRBJ2-4; possible D gene TRBD1, 5 bases. This TCR came from a woman aged 55-69 years in good health and CMV-seropositive. CDR3: CASSVVSQGNIQYF. The CDR3 DNA is TGTGCCAGCAGCGTAGTTTCCCAGGGAAACATTCAGTACTTC.